The sample holds a few counts of the clone carrying this T cell receptor (beta chain). Its antigen is still unknown. Template material for amplifying TCR beta CDR3 regions consisted of RNA transcripts. HTBI primers were employed in a first-round RT-PCR of the TCR CDR3. Using its own MiXCR run on the multiplex PCR reads, TCRdb lists one record per CDR3 protein. The table lists 600,000 or so distinct CDR3 sequences, roughly 50% of them singletons. The data originate from a study of T cells in Graves' hyperthyroidism and ophthalmopathy. From germline, CDR1 is SGHRS and CDR2 YFSETQ. The V and J ends lost 3 bases and 6 bases, in that order; junction bases with no gene match: 5. CDR3 length equals 15 residues. Notes on the study in general: Most clonotypes that expanded in the thyroid above 0.001 also showed up in blood.

Stable hyperthyroidism: no ophthalmopathy progression over 18 months of follow-up. Uncontrolled infection, other autoimmune disease, pregnancy or lactation disqualified patients from enrolment. This clonotype originated in a woman younger than 35 with Graves' hyperthyroidism. The rearrangement links TRBV5-1 to TRBJ2-7; 14 bases align to TRBD2. Sequencing used peripheral blood or thyroid tissue (not recorded which). The CDR3, as DNA: TGCGCCAGCAGCTCGGGACTAGCGGGAGCTGGCGAGCAGTACTTC. Translation gives CASSSGLAGAGEQYF.